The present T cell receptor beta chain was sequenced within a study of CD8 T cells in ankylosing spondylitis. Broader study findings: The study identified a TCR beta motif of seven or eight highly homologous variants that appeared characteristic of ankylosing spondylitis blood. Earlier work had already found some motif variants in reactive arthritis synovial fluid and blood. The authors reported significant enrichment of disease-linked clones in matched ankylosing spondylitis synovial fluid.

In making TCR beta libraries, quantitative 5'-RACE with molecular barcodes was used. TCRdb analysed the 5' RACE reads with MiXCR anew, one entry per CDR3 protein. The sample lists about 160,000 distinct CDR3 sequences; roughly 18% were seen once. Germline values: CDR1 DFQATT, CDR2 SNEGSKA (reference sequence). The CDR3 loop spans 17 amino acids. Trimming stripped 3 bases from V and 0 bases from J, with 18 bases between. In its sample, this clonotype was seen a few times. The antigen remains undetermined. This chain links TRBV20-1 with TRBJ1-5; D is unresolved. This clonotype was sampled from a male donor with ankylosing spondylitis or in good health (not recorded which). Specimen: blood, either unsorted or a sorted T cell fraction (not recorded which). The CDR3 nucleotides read TGCAGTGCTAGGCCCCCTTTTGGGGTTTATAGCAATCAGCCCCAGCATTTT. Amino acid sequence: CSARPPFGVYSNQPQHF.